The rows below give T cell receptor beta chains drawn from one sample of a study of T cell repertoires in aging, cancer and after chemotherapy. One entry per CDR3 protein results from TCRdb running MiXCR on the multiplex PCR reads. Of about 2,200 distinct CDR3 sequences listed, around 20% were seen once; the top ten hold 40% to 50%. Material for sequencing was blood. Every receptor here comes from a human donor with a solid tumor. The conserved cysteine and the conserved F or W are not part of the CDR3 here. The D gene is left open where the match is weak.

d_gene | j_gene | v_gene | CDR3aa
TRBD2 | TRBJ2-3 | TRBV19 | ASGLAGEDTQY
TRBD1 | TRBJ2-7 | TRBV11-2 | ASSLTDRGSYEQY
- | TRBJ1-2 | TRBV4-2 | ASSQGVGSAYGYT
- | TRBJ1-4 | TRBV18 | ASSPEGNRAEKLF
TRBD1 | TRBJ2-2 | TRBV5-1 | ASSVGQGATGELF
TRBD1 | TRBJ1-4 | TRBV11-1 | ASRRGDREKLF
TRBD1 | TRBJ2-1 | TRBV6-2/TRBV6-3 | ASSPGTGGEQF
- | TRBJ2-5 | TRBV5-4 | ASSLGGGGETQY
- | TRBJ2-2 | TRBV20-1 | SARVPNTGELF
- | TRBJ1-2 | TRBV5-6 | ATMTGKAYGYT
- | TRBJ2-7 | TRBV20-1 | SLTGEGFYEQY
TRBD1 | TRBJ2-1 | TRBV7-9 | ASSSGRGQGGDEQF
- | TRBJ1-1 | TRBV6-2/TRBV6-3 | ASRGIATGNTEAF
- | TRBJ1-3 | TRBV13 | ASSSQGPNGNTIY
TRBD1 | TRBJ2-7 | TRBV6-1 | ASHTGGLASYEQY
TRBD1 | TRBJ2-5 | TRBV11-2 | ASSQVRDREETQY
- | TRBJ2-3 | TRBV12-3/TRBV12-4 | ASIRGTPGADTQY
TRBD2 | TRBJ2-1 | TRBV5-1 | ASSLRLADYNEQF
TRBD1 | TRBJ1-1 | TRBV6-4 | ASSDPSGGAAF
TRBD1 | TRBJ1-1 | TRBV6-1 | ASSEGQGAVKAF
TRBD1 | TRBJ1-2 | TRBV12-3/TRBV12-4 | ASRRQGALGYT
- | TRBJ2-5 | TRBV20-1 | SAQKLERVQETQY
TRBD1 | TRBJ2-1 | TRBV13 | ASSHPDRYNEQF
TRBD1 | TRBJ2-7 | TRBV7-9 | ASSFATGQSYEQY
TRBD1 | TRBJ2-5 | TRBV14 | ASSRQGLQETQY
- | TRBJ2-7 | TRBV5-5 | ASSWDPAQFEQY